A selection of T cell receptor beta chains follows, all from one sample in a study of cytomegalovirus exposure and HLA in healthy donors. TCRdb's copy holds only in-frame clones and misses some; the assay was immunoSEQ multiplex PCR. The table shows roughly 150,000 clones, with more than 65% occurring only once. The sequencing sample was made of PBMCs. The receptors were sampled from a woman aged 30 to 39 in good health and CMV-seronegative. Each CDR3 is given with its conserved first and last residue.

j_call	v_call	cdr3_aa
TRBJ2-3	TRBV27	CASSFKGRTSTNTQYF
TRBJ2-2	TRBV5-3	CARSFSGTGCTGELFF
TRBJ2-3	TRBV5-4	CASSGVREDTDTQYF
TRBJ2-5	TRBV6-1	CASRSPRSGTQYF
TRBJ2-3	TRBV10-3	CAISESTGADTQYF
TRBJ1-1	TRBV10-3	CAISDGGDGTEAFF
TRBJ1-5	TRBV6-5	CASSGGVRQPQHF
TRBJ2-7	TRBV5-5	CASSLGTGAYEQYF
TRBJ2-3	TRBV5-6	CASSLQLAPLFTDTQYF
TRBJ1-5	TRBV2	CASSLRGQAYQPQHF
TRBJ1-5	TRBV19	CASAGQGNLQHF
TRBJ2-3	TRBV5-6	CASSLLGTSGSGTQYF
TRBJ1-5	TRBV6-1	CASSERGKDNQPQHF
TRBJ1-4	TRBV19	CASSMAQGAGYEKLFF
TRBJ1-1	TRBV6-6	CASTEGAEGFLAFF
TRBJ1-2	TRBV5-5	CASSIGQGDTLANYGYTF
TRBJ1-4	TRBV29-1	CSASGTGGSNEKLFF
TRBJ1-1	TRBV6-1	CASSDRTRGYTEAFF
TRBJ2-5	TRBV7-6	CASSYQRETQYF
TRBJ2-1	TRBV5-8	CASSPGTSGLSSYNEQFF
TRBJ2-7	TRBV28	CASSSGGADQYEQYF
TRBJ2-7	TRBV9	CASGTSGRWGIYEQYF
TRBJ1-3	TRBV30	CAWSVRAANSGNTIYF
TRBJ2-1	TRBV4-2	CASSQPASSGRANEQFF
TRBJ1-1	TRBV30	CARSDNMNTEAFF
TRBJ2-3	TRBV28	CASSFGAGGHEDTQYF
TRBJ1-2	TRBV4-1	CASSQDLFESGFRGYTF
TRBJ2-6	TRBV7-9	CASSSGLVPGANVLTF
TRBJ2-1	TRBV11-1	CASSWGQYNEQFF
TRBJ2-7	TRBV28	CASSLGGQTYEQYF
TRBJ2-5	TRBV4-1	CASSHPRGGAKETQYF